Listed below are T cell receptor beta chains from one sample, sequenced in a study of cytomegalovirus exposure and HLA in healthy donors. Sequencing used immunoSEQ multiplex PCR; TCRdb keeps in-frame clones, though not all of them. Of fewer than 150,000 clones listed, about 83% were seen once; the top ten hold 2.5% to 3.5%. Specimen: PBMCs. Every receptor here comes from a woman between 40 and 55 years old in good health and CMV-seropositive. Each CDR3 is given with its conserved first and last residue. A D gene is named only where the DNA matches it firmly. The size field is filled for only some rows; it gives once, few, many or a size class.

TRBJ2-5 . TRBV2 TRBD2 TGTGCCAGCAGTGCGCTAGCGGGGGGGCAAGAGACCCAGTACTTC CASSALAGGQETQYF
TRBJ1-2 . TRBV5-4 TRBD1 TGTGCCAGCAGCCCACCGGGACAGGCGGGCTATGGCTACACCTTC CASSPPGQAGYGYTF
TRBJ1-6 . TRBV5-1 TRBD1 TGCGCCAGCAGCATCACAGGGGCAGGAGATAATTCACCCCTCCACTTT CASSITGAGDNSPLHF
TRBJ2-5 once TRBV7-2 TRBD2 TGTGCCAGCAGCTCGGGACTAGCGGGAGGGATACAAGAGACCCAGTACTTC CASSSGLAGGIQETQYF
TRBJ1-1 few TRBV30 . TGTGCCTGGAGTGTTCTCTCTGAAGCTTTCTTT CAWSVLSEAFF
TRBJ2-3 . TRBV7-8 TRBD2 TGTGCCAGCAGCTTAGAGGGACTAGCAAGGGCAGATACGCAGTATTTT CASSLEGLARADTQYF
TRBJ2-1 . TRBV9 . TGTGCCAGCAGCGTAGTGGGAGATGAGCAGTTCTTC CASSVVGDEQFF
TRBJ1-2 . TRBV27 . TGTGCCAGCAGTTCGACGACAGGCCCCCGCTATGGCTACACCTTC CASSSTTGPRYGYTF
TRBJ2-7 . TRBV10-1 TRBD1 TGCGCCAGCAGCGTGGGACAGAGCTACGAGCAGTACTTC CASSVGQSYEQYF
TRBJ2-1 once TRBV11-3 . TGTGCCAGCAGCCGAGGCGCCGACAATGAGCAGTTCTTC CASSRGADNEQFF
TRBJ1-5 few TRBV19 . TGTGCCAGTAGTTTGGAGGGGATCCAGCCCCAGCATTTT CASSLEGIQPQHF
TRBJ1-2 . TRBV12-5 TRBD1 TGTGCTAGTGGTTTTGGACAGGGCGGCGGCTACACCTTC CASGFGQGGGYTF
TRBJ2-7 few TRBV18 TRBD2 TGTGCCAGCTCACCACCGCTAGGGACTAGTAGCGAGCAGTACTTC CASSPPLGTSSEQYF
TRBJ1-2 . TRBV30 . TGTGCCTGGAGTGTACCTGAAACGGGGGGCTACACCTTC CAWSVPETGGYTF
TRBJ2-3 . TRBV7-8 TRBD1 TGTGCCAGCACCTTATTGGGACAGGGCTCAGATACGCAGTATTTT CASTLLGQGSDTQYF
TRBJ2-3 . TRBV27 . TGTGCCAGCAGTTTAGGGGCCTCCACAGATACGCAGTATTTT CASSLGASTDTQYF
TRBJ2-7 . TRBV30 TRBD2 TGTGCCTGGAGTGAGGGACTAGCGGGAGCACCCGGAACCGAGCAGTACTTC CAWSEGLAGAPGTEQYF
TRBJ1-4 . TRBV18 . TGTGCCAGCTCACCGACTTCCGCCTCGACAGGACTCAATGAAAAACTGTTTTTT CASSPTSASTGLNEKLFF
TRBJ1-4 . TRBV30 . TGTGCCTGGAGTAACAAGATCAATGAAAAACTGTTTTTT CAWSNKINEKLFF
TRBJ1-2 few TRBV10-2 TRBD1 TGCGCCAGCAGTACTGTTGGACAGGGGTTTAACTATGGCTACACCTTC CASSTVGQGFNYGYTF
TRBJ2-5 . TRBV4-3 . TGCGCCAGCAGCTCGACCCCGCGGGAGACCCAGTACTTC CASSSTPRETQYF
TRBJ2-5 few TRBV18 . TGTGCCAGCTCACCCCAACAGGGTTCCCAAGAGACCCAGTACTTC CASSPQQGSQETQYF
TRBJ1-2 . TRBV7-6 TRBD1 TGTGCCAGCAGCTTAGCTAATCGGAGACAGGGGTTTTATGGCTACACCTTC CASSLANRRQGFYGYTF
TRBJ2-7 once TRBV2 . TGTGGGGGAACGGGGACTCCCGGCGAGCAGTACTTC CGGTGTPGEQYF
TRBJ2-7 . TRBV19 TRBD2 TGTGCCAGTAGGACTTGGACTAGCGGGAAAAGCTTTGGCGAGCAGTACTTC CASRTWTSGKSFGEQYF
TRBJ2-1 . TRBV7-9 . TGTGCCAGCAGCCTGTGGGGGGTAGTATCCTACAATGAGCAGTTCTTC CASSLWGVVSYNEQFF
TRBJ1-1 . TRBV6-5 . TGTGCCAGCAGTTACTCAATGGGGCTGAACACTGAAGCTTTCTTT CASSYSMGLNTEAFF
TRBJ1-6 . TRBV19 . TGTGCCAGTAGTGAAGGGGGAGCCAATTCACCCCTCCACTTT CASSEGGANSPLHF
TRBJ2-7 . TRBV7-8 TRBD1 TGTGCCAGCAGCAACCGGGACAGCGGAACCTACGAGCAGTACTTC CASSNRDSGTYEQYF
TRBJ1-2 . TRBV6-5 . TGTGCCAGCAGTCCGGGGGACCGCATCGGGAGAGGCTACACCTTC CASSPGDRIGRGYTF
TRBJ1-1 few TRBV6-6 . TGTGCCAGCAGTTACTCCGGAAGACAAGGGAACACTGAAGCTTTCTTT CASSYSGRQGNTEAFF
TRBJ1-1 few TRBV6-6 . TGTGCCAGCAGTTACCGTCAGGGCGCTGAAGCTTTCTTT CASSYRQGAEAFF
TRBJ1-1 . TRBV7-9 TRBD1 TGTGCCAGCAGCCGGGGACAGTCGAACACTGAAGCTTTCTTT CASSRGQSNTEAFF
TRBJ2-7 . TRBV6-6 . TGTGCCAGCCACGCTTCAACCGGGGGCTCCTACGAGCAGTACTTC CASHASTGGSYEQYF
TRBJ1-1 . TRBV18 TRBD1 TGTGCCAGCTCACTTGGACAGGGGAGGGAGAAAGCTTTCTTT CASSLGQGREKAFF
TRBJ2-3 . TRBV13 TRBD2 TGTGCCAGCAGCAGAGTTACTAGCGGGAGCGCAGATACGCAGTATTTT CASSRVTSGSADTQYF
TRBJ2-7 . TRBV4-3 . TGCGCCAGCAGCCAAGGCAGGGGAAATACCTACGAGCAGTACTTC CASSQGRGNTYEQYF
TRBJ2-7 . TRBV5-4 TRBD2 TGTGCCAGCAGCTTGCAATCTAGCGGGAGCTACGAGCAGTACTTC CASSLQSSGSYEQYF
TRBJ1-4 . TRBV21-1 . TGTGCCACGATACAGGGGCGAACTAATGAAAAACTGTTTTTT CATIQGRTNEKLFF
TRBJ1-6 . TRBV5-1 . TGCGCCAGCAGCTTGGACGGAGGAGATAATTCACCCCTCCACTTT CASSLDGGDNSPLHF
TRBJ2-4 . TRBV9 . TGTGCCAGCAGCGTAGGAACAGAAAACATTCAGTACTTC CASSVGTENIQYF
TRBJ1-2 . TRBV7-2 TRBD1 TGTGCCAGCAGCTTGGTGGACAGGGGCCAGAATGGCTACACCTTC CASSLVDRGQNGYTF
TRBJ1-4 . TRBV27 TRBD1 TGTGCCAGCAGTGGCAGGGGGGCGACTAATGAAAAACTGTTTTTT CASSGRGATNEKLFF
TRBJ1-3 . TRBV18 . TGTGCCAGCTCGAAGGACAGCCTCGCTGGAAACACCATATATTTT CASSKDSLAGNTIYF
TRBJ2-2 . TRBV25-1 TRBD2 TGTGCCAGCAGTGAATACGGGAAGGGAGGGACCGGGGAGCTGTTTTTT CASSEYGKGGTGELFF
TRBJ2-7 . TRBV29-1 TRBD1 TGCAGCGTTGATTTACAGGGGGCCTACGAGCAGTACTTC CSVDLQGAYEQYF
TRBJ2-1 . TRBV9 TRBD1 TGTGCCAGCGGGACAGGGATCGATGAGCAGTTCTTC CASGTGIDEQFF
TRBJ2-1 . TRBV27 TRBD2 TGTGCCAGCAGTCGGGAGGGATACAATGAGCAGTTCTTC CASSREGYNEQFF